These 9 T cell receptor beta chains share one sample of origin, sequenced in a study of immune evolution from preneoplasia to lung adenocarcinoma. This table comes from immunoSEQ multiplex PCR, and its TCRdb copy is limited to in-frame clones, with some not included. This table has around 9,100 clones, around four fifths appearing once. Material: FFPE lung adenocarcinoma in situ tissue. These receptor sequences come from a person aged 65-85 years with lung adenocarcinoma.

The CDR3 DNA reads as TGCGCCAGCAGCCAATCCTTGGGGACCCAGTACTTC. Its translation: CASSQSLGTQYF. The V and J genes are TRBV4-1 and TRBJ2-5, with D unclear. CDR1 and CDR2 from the germline V gene are MGHRA and YSYEKL. The CDR3 is 12 amino acids. With 2 bases removed from V and 7 bases from J, the gap between germline ends came to 8 bases.

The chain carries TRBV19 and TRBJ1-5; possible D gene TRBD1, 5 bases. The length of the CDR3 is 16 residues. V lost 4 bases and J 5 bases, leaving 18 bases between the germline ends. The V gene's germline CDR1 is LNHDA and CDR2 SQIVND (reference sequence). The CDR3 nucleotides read TGTGCCAGTAGTACTCAACGTCCCCGGGACCATCAGCCCCAGCATTTT. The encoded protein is CASSTQRPRDHQPQHF.

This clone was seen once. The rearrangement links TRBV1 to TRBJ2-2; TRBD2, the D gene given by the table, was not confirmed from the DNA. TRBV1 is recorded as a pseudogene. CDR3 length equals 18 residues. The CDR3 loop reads CTSSLPRCARVSGGELFF. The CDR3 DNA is TGCACCAGCAGCCTCCCCCGGTGCGCTAGAGTATCGGGCGGGGAGCTGTTTTTT.

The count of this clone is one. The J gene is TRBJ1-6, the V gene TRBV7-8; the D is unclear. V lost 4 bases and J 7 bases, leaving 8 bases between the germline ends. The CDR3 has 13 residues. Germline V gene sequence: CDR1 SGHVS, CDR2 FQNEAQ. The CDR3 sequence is CASSYSGNSPLHF. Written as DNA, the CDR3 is TGTGCCAGCAGCTACTCCGGGAATTCACCCCTCCACTTT. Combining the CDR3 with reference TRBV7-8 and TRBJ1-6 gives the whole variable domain GAGVSQSPRYKVAKRGQDVALRCDPISGHVSLFWYQQALGQGPEFLTYFQNEAQLDKSGLPSDRFFAERPEGSVSTLKIQRTQQEDSAVYLCASSYSGNSPLHFGNGTRLTVT.

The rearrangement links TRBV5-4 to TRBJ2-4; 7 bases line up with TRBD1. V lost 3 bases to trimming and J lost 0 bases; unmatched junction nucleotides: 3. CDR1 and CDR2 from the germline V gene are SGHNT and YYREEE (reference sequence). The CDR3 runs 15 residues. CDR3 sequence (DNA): TGTGCCAGCAGCTGGGGACAGCGAGCCAAAAACATTCAGTACTTC. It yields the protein CASSWGQRAKNIQYF.

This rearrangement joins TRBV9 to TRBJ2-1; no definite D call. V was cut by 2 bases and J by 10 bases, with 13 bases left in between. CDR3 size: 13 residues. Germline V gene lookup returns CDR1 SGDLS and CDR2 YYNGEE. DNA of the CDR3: TGTGCCAGCAGCGTCGGCCCCACAGAGGAGCAGTTCTTC. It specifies CASSVGPTEEQFF.

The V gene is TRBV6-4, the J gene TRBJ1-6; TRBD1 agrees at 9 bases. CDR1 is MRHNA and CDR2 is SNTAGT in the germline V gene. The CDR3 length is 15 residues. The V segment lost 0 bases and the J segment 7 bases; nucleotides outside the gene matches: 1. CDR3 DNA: TGTGCCAGCAGTGACTCGACAGGGGGAAATTCACCCCTCCACTTT. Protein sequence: CASSDSTGGNSPLHF.

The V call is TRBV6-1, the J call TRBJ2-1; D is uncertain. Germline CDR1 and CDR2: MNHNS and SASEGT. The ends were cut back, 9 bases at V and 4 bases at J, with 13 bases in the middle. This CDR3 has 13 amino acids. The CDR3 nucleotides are TGTGCCAGTAGCCGTTCTGTATACAATGAGCAGTTCTTC. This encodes CASSRSVYNEQFF.

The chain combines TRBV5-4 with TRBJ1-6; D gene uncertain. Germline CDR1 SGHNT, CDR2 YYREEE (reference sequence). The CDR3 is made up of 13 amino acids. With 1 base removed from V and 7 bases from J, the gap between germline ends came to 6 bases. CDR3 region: CASSLKRNSPLHF. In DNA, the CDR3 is TGTGCCAGCAGCTTGAAGCGCAATTCACCCCTCCACTTT.